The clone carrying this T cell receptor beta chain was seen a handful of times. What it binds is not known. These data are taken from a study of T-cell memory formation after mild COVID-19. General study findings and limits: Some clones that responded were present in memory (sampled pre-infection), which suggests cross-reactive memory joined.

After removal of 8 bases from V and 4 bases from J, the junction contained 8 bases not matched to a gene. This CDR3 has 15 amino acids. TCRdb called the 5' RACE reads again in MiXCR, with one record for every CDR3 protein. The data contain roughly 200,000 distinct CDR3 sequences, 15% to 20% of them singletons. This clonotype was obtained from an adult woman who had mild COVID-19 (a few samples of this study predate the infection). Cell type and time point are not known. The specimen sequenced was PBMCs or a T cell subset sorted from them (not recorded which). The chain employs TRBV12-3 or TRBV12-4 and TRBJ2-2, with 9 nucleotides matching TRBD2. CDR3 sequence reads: CASGPGTSSTGELFF. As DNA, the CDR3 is TGTGCCAGCGGACCCGGGACTAGCAGCACCGGGGAGCTGTTTTTT.